Listed below are T cell receptor beta chains from one sample, sequenced in a study of patients and donors after allogeneic stem cell transplantation. MiXCR, run by TCRdb on the RT-PCR reads, gives a single entry per CDR3 protein. The table includes roughly 200,000 distinct CDR3 sequences, less than 50% detected once. Sequencing used blood, either unsorted or a sorted T cell fraction (not recorded which). The receptors come from a human donor who was either an allogeneic HSCT recipient or a stem cell or donor lymphocyte infusion donor (not recorded which). It is not recorded whose cells these are; they may come from a transplant donor. Each CDR3 is given with its conserved first and last residue. D genes are given only for firm matches. Some rows mark clone size as missing; the rest say once, few, many or name a class of expanded clone.

clone size: few
V gene: TRBV14
D gene: TRBD1
J gene: TRBJ1-3
CDR3 DNA: TGTGCCAGCAGCCAAACGGGACAGGGGAACATATATTTT
CDR3 protein: CASSQTGQGNIYF

clone size: few
V gene: TRBV28
D gene: TRBD1
J gene: TRBJ1-5
CDR3 DNA: TGTGCCAGCAGTTTATCAGGGGGGAGAAATAATCAGCCCCAGCATTTT
CDR3 protein: CASSLSGGRNNQPQHF

clone size: .
V gene: TRBV11-2
D gene: .
J gene: TRBJ2-1
CDR3 DNA: TGTGCCAGCAGCTTAGCTTCGCGGGGATACAATGAGCAGTTCTTC
CDR3 protein: CASSLASRGYNEQFF

clone size: .
V gene: TRBV4-1
D gene: .
J gene: TRBJ2-3
CDR3 DNA: TGCGCCAGCAGCCAATATAACAGGGAGACAGATACGCAGTATTTT
CDR3 protein: CASSQYNRETDTQYF

clone size: .
V gene: TRBV4-3
D gene: .
J gene: TRBJ1-4
CDR3 DNA: TGCGCCAGCAGCCCATGGAAGGGTGGTGAAAAACTGTTTTTT
CDR3 protein: CASSPWKGGEKLFF

clone size: .
V gene: TRBV6-5
D gene: TRBD1
J gene: TRBJ2-1
CDR3 DNA: TGTGCCAGCTGGGAGGGACAGGGGTACAATGAGCAGTTCTTC
CDR3 protein: CASWEGQGYNEQFF

clone size: few
V gene: TRBV29-1
D gene: .
J gene: TRBJ1-4
CDR3 DNA: TGCAGCGTTGAAACAGGCCGGGAAAAACTGTTTTTT
CDR3 protein: CSVETGREKLFF

clone size: .
V gene: TRBV5-1
D gene: .
J gene: TRBJ1-1
CDR3 DNA: TGCGCCAGCAGCTTGAGGACAGCTCGGAACACTGAAGCTTTCTTT
CDR3 protein: CASSLRTARNTEAFF

clone size: few
V gene: TRBV20-1
D gene: .
J gene: TRBJ1-1
CDR3 DNA: TGCAGTGCTATCAAGGGCTTAGGAACTGAAGCTTTCTTT
CDR3 protein: CSAIKGLGTEAFF

clone size: .
V gene: TRBV5-8
D gene: .
J gene: TRBJ2-1
CDR3 DNA: TGTGCCAGCAGCTTGGACTGGTTGGATGAGCAGTTCTTC
CDR3 protein: CASSLDWLDEQFF

clone size: .
V gene: TRBV29-1
D gene: .
J gene: TRBJ2-3
CDR3 DNA: TGCAGCGTAGATATAGCAGATACGCAGTATTTT
CDR3 protein: CSVDIADTQYF

clone size: .
V gene: TRBV20-1
D gene: .
J gene: TRBJ1-5
CDR3 DNA: TGCAGTGCTAGGTTGAGCTCAGGTGTAGGTCAGCCCCAGCATTTT
CDR3 protein: CSARLSSGVGQPQHF